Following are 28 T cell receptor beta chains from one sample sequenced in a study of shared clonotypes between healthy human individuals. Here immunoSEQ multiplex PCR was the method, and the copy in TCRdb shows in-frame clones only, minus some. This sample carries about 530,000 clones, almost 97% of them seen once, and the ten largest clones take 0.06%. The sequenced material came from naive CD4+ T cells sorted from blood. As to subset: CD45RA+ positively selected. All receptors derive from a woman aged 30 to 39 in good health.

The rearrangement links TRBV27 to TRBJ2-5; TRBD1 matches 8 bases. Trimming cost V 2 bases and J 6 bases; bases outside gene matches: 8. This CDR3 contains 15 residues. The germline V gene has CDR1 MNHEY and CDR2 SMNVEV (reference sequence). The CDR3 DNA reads TGTGCCAGCAGTTTAAACTCAGGGGGCGAACAGACCCAGTACTTC. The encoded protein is CASSLNSGGEQTQYF.

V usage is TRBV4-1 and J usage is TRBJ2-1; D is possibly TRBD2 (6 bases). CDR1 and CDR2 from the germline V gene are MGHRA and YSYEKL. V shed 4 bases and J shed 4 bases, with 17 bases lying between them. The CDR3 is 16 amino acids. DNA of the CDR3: TGCGCCAGCAGCCTAATAGGTGGGGGGTGGTACAATGAGCAGTTCTTC. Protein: CASSLIGGGWYNEQFF.

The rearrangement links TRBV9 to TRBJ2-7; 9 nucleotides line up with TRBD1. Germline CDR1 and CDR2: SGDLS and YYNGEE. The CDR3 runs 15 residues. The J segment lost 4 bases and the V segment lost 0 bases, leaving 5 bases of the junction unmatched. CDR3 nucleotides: TGTGCCAGCAGCGTAGGGACAGGGGCAGGTTACGAGCAGTACTTC. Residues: CASSVGTGAGYEQYF.

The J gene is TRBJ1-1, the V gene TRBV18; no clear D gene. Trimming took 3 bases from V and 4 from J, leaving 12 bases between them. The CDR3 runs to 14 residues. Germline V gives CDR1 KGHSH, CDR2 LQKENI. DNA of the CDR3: TGTGCCAGCTCACCGGCGGGGATGGGCACTGAAGCTTTCTTT. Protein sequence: CASSPAGMGTEAFF.

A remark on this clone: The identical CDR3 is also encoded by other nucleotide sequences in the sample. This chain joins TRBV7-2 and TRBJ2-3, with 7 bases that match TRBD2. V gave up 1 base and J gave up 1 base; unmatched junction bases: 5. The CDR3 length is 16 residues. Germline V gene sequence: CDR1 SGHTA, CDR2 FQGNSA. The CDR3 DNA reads TGTGCCAGCAGCTTAGGGGGCCTAGCGGGCACAGATACGCAGTATTTT. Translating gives CASSLGGLAGTDTQYF.

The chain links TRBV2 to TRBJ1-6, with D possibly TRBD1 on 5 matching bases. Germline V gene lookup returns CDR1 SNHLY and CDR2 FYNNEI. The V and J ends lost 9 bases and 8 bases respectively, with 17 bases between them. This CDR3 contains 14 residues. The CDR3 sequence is CASLIGTAYSPLHF. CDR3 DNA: TGTGCCAGTTTAATTGGGACCGCGTATTCACCCCTCCACTTT.

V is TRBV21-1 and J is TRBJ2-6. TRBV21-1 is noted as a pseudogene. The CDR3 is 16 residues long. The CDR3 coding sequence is TGTGCCAGCAGCGGCCCGCATAGATCTGGGGCCAACGTCCTGACTTTC. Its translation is CASSGPHRSGANVLTF.

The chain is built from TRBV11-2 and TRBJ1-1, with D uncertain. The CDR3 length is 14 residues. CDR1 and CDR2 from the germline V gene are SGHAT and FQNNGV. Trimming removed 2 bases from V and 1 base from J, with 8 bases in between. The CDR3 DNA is TGTGCCAGCAGCTTACGCCTCCAGAACACTGAAGCTTTCTTT. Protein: CASSLRLQNTEAFF.

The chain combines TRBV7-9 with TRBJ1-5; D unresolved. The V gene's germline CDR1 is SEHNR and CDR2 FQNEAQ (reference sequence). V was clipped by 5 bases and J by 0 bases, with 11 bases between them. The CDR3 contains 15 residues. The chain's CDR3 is CASSKDGDSNQPQHF. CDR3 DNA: TGTGCCAGCAGCAAGGACGGTGATAGCAATCAGCCCCAGCATTTT. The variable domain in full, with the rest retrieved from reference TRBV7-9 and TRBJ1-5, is DTGVSQNPRHKITKRGQNVTFRCDPISEHNRLYWYRQTLGQGPEFLTYFQNEAQLEKSRLLSDRFSAERPKGSFSTLEIQRTEQGDSAMYLCASSKDGDSNQPQHFGDGTRLSIL.

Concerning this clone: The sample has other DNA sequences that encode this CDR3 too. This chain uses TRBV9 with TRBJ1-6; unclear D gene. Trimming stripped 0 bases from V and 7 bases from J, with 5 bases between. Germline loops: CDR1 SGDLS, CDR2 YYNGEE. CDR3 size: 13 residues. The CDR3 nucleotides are TGTGCCAGCAGCGTAGAAAGCAATTCACCCCTCCACTTT. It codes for CASSVESNSPLHF.

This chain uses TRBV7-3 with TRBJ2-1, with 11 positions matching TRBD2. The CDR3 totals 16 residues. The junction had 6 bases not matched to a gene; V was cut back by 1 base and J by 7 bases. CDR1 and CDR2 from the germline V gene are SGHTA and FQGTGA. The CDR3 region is CASSLKLAGGVNEQFF. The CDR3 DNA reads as TGTGCCAGCAGCTTAAAGCTAGCGGGAGGAGTGAATGAGCAGTTCTTC. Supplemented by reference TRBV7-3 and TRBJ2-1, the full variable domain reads GAGVSQTPSNKVTEKGKYVELRCDPISGHTALYWYRQSLGQGPEFLIYFQGTGAADDSGLPNDRFFAVRPEGSVSTLKIQRTERGDSAVYLCASSLKLAGGVNEQFFGPGTRLTVL.

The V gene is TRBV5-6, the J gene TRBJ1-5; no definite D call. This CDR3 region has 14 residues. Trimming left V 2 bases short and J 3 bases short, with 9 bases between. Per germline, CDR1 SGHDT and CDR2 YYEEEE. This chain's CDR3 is CASSLRPHNQPQHF. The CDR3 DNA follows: TGTGCCAGCAGCTTAAGACCGCACAATCAGCCCCAGCATTTT.

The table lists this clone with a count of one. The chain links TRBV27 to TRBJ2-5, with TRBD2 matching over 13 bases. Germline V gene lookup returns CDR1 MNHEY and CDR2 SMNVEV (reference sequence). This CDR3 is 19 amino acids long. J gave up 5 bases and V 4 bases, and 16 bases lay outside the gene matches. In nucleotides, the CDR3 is TGTGCCAGCAGTTCTAGGACTAGCGGGAGTTGGGGGGTCCGGGAGACCCAGTACTTC. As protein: CASSSRTSGSWGVRETQYF.

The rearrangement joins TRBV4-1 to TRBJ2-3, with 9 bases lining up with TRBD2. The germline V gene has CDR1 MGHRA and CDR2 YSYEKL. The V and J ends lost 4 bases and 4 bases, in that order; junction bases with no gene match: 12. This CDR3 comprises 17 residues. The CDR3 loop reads CASSPGSAGGPADTQYF. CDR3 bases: TGCGCCAGCAGCCCCGGGAGTGCGGGAGGGCCCGCAGATACGCAGTATTTT.

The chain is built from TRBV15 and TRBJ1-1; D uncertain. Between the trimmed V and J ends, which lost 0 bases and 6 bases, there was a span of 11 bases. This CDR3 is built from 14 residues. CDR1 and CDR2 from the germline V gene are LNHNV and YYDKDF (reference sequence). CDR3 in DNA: TGTGCCACCAGCAGAGATAGTACAACCCCTGAAGCTTTCTTT. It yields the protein CATSRDSTTPEAFF.

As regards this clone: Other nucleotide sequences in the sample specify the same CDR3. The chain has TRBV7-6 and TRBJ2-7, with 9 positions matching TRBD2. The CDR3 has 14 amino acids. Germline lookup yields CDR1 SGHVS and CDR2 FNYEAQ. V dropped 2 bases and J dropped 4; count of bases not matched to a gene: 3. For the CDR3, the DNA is TGTGCCAGCAGCTTATCGGCGGGGGGGTACGAGCAGTACTTC. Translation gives CASSLSAGGYEQYF.

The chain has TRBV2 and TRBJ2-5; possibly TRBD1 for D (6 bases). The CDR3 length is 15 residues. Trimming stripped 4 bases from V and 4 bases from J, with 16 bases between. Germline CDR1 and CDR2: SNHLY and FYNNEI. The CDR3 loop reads CASSALQGRGETQYF. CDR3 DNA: TGTGCCAGCAGTGCCCTACAGGGCCGCGGAGAGACCCAGTACTTC. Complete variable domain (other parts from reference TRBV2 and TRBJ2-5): EPEVTQTPSHQVTQMGQEVILRCVPISNHLYFYWYRQILGQKVEFLVSFYNNEISEKSEIFDDQFSVERPDGSNFTLKIRSTKLEDSAMYFCASSALQGRGETQYFGPGTRLLVL.

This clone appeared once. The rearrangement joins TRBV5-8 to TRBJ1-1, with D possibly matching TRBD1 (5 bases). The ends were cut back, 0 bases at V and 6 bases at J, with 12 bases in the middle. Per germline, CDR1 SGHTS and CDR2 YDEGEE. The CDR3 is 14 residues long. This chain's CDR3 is CASSLEPGTAEAFF. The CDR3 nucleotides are TGTGCCAGCAGCTTGGAACCAGGGACGGCTGAAGCTTTCTTT.

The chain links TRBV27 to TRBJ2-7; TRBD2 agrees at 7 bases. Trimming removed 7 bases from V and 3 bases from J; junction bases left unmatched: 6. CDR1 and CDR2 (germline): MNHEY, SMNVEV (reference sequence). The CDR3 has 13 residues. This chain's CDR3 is CASMGGVHYEQYF. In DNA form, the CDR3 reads TGTGCCAGCATGGGGGGGGTCCACTACGAGCAGTACTTC.

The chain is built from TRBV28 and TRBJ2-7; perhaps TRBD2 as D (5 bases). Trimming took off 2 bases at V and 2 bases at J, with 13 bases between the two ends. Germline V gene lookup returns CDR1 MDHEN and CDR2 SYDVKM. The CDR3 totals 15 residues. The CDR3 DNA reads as TGTGCCAGCAGTTTACGAGGTGGGAGCCCCTACGAGCAGTACTTC. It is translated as CASSLRGGSPYEQYF.

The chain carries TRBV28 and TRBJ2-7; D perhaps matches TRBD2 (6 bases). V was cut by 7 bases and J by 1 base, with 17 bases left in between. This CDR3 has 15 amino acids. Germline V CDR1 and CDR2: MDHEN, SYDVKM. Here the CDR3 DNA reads TGTGCCAGCAACCCCCGGGGGTCCCCTTCCTACGAGCAGTACTTC. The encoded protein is CASNPRGSPSYEQYF.

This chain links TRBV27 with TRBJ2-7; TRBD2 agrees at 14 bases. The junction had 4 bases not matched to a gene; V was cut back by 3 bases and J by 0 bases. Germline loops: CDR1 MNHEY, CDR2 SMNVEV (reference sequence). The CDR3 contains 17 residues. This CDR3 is CASSFGTSGSISYEQYF. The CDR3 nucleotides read TGTGCCAGCAGTTTTGGGACTAGCGGGAGCATCTCCTACGAGCAGTACTTC.

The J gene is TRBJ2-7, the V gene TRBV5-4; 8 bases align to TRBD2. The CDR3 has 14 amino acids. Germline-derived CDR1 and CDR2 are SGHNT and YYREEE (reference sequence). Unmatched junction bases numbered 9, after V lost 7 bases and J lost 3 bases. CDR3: CASRVAGGRYEQYF. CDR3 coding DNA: TGTGCCAGCCGTGTTGCGGGAGGTCGCTACGAGCAGTACTTC.

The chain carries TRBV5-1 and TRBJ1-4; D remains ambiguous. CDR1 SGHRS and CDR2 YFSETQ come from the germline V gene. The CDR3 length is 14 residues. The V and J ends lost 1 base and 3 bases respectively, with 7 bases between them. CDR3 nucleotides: TGCGCCAGCAGCTTGTCTGGGCCTAATGAAAAACTGTTTTTT. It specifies CASSLSGPNEKLFF.

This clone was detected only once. CDR3: CASSEFNQPQHF. For the CDR3, the DNA is TGTGCCAGCAGCGAGTTTAATCAGCCCCAGCATTTT. V usage is TRBV28 and J usage is TRBJ1-5; D ambiguous. Germline CDR1 is MDHEN and CDR2 is SYDVKM. This CDR3 is 12 amino acids long. V was shortened by 6 bases and J by 4 bases, with 7 bases between the two germline ends. The full variable domain, rest sourced from reference TRBV28 and TRBJ1-5, is DVKVTQSSRYLVKRTGEKVFLECVQDMDHENMFWYRQDPGLGLRLIYFSYDVKMKEKGDIPEGYSVSREKKERFSLILESASTNQTSMYLCASSEFNQPQHFGDGTRLSIL.

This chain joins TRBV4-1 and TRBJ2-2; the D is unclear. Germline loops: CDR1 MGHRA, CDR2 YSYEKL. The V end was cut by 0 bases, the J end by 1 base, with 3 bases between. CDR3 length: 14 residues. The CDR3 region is CASSQDRNTGELFF. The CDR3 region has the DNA TGCGCCAGCAGCCAAGATCGGAACACCGGGGAGCTGTTTTTT.

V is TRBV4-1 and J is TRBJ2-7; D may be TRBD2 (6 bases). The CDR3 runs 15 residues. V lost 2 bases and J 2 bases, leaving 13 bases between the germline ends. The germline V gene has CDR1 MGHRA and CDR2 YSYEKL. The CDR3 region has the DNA TGCGCCAGCAGCCAACAGCGGGTAGGGACCTACGAGCAGTACTTC. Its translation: CASSQQRVGTYEQYF.

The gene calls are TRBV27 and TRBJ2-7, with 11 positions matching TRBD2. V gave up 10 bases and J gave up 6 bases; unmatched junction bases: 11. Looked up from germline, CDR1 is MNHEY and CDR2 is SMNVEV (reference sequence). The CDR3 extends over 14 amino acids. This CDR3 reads CAIARSGRAGEQYF. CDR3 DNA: TGTGCCATCGCCCGTAGCGGGAGGGCCGGCGAGCAGTACTTC.